Only one count was recorded for the clone carrying this T cell receptor beta chain. Its antigen remains unidentified. This record belongs to a study of siplizumab effects on memory and regulatory T cells. Whole-study results and caveats: Greater diversity than memory cells seemed evident in naive T cells, which also appeared to be major alloresponse contributors. Most proliferating CD4+ or CD8+ clones, roughly 75-95%, had no naive or memory assignment. Alloreactive sequences from unstimulated CD4+ memory cells fell significantly with siplizumab.

The CDR3 consists of 15 residues. Looked up from germline, CDR1 is SGDLS and CDR2 is YYNGEE. V was pared by 0 bases and J by 3 bases, with 6 bases of the junction left unmatched. It was about 10^5 TCR templates that were assayed per sample. Measured with immunoSEQ multiplex PCR; TCRdb has only the in-frame clones, and not every one. The sample carries fewer than 65,000 clones, nearly 95% recorded once. Sequencing was done on a sample of CD8+ T cells sorted from blood. This clonotype originated in a human donor in good health. V is TRBV9 and J is TRBJ2-7, with 7 bases aligning to TRBD2. CDR3 in DNA: TGTGCCAGCAGCGTAGTGGCGGGAGAGAACTACGAGCAGTACTTC. Its protein product is CASSVVAGENYEQYF.